This is a list of T cell receptor beta chains from one sample in a study of blood T cell repertoires in COVID-19. Sequencing was performed with immunoSEQ multiplex PCR; in TCRdb, only in-frame clones are kept and a portion is missing. The data contain 150,000 to 170,000 clones, about 85% of them seen just once; the ten biggest clones take up 7.5% to 8.5%. The source material was peripheral blood. All receptors derive from a woman in her sixties or seventies with COVID-19, enrolled during active disease. The CDR3 runs from the conserved cysteine through the conserved F or W. The D gene is left open where the match is weak. Not every row has a clone size; where given, it reads once, few, many or a size class.

j_gene: TRBJ2-7; d_gene: NA; abundance: NA; len: 12; v_gene: TRBV5-1; CDR3aa: CASSLDENEQYF; CDR3nt: TGCGCCAGCAGCTTGGATGAGAACGAGCAGTACTTC
j_gene: TRBJ2-2; d_gene: TRBD2; abundance: few; len: 19; v_gene: TRBV19; CDR3aa: CASSPPPAGGPRGAGELFF; CDR3nt: TGTGCCAGTAGTCCCCCTCCGGCGGGAGGGCCACGGGGGGCCGGGGAGCTGTTTTTT
j_gene: TRBJ1-5; d_gene: NA; abundance: NA; len: 14; v_gene: TRBV19; CDR3aa: CASRDRDNNQPQHF; CDR3nt: TGTGCCAGTAGAGATCGGGACAACAATCAGCCCCAGCATTTT
j_gene: TRBJ1-4; d_gene: NA; abundance: NA; len: 13; v_gene: TRBV6-5; CDR3aa: CASKRQINEKLFF; CDR3nt: TGTGCCAGCAAGCGTCAGATTAATGAAAAACTGTTTTTT
j_gene: TRBJ1-1; d_gene: NA; abundance: NA; len: 14; v_gene: TRBV7-6; CDR3aa: CASSYGTTNTEAFF; CDR3nt: TGTGCCAGCAGCTACGGGACAACGAACACTGAAGCTTTCTTT
j_gene: TRBJ2-3; d_gene: TRBD2; abundance: NA; len: 15; v_gene: TRBV25-1; CDR3aa: CAIAPSGGPLPTQYF; CDR3nt: TGTGCCATCGCCCCTAGCGGGGGACCCTTACCTACGCAGTATTTT
j_gene: TRBJ1-2; d_gene: NA; abundance: NA; len: 13; v_gene: TRBV29-1; CDR3aa: CSVESQGTYGYTF; CDR3nt: TGCAGCGTAGAGAGCCAGGGGACCTATGGCTACACCTTC
j_gene: TRBJ2-2; d_gene: TRBD2; abundance: NA; len: 18; v_gene: TRBV6-2/TRBV6-3; CDR3aa: CASSYYSGRASNTGELFF; CDR3nt: TGTGCCAGCAGTTACTACAGCGGGAGGGCGTCGAACACCGGGGAGCTGTTTTTT
j_gene: TRBJ1-2; d_gene: NA; abundance: NA; len: 13; v_gene: TRBV27; CDR3aa: CASTDPGYNGYTF; CDR3nt: TGTGCCAGCACCGACCCAGGGTACAATGGCTACACCTTC
j_gene: TRBJ1-2; d_gene: TRBD1; abundance: NA; len: 13; v_gene: TRBV7-8; CDR3aa: CASRRDREDGYTF; CDR3nt: TGTGCCAGCAGGCGGGACAGGGAGGATGGCTACACCTTC